This TCR beta chain was captured by sequencing in a study of CD8 T cells in Susac syndrome. Negative isolation yielded CD8+ and CD4+ T cells; FACS enriched TEMRA cells. Regarding this clonotype: Its antigen remains unknown.

CDR3 length equals 14 residues. The J segment lost 3 bases and the V segment lost 0 bases, leaving 1 base of the junction unmatched. CDR1 and CDR2 (germline): SGHRS, YFSETQ. Study-level findings and limits: It was acknowledged by the study that relatively few individuals were included in its TCR sequencing and HLA analysis.

With random hexamers, 0.5 to 1 ug RNA was reverse transcribed. It was immunoSEQ multiplex PCR that amplified TCR beta CDR3 across 54 Vbeta and 13 Jbeta. TCRdb reprocessed the immunoSEQ multiplex PCR reads via MiXCR and lists one record per CDR3 protein. The repertoire consists of roughly 120,000 distinct CDR3 sequences, with 85% to 95% occurring once and the leading ten covering around 0.085%. Sequencing used CD4+ T cells from PBMCs. This receptor was taken from a human donor with multiple sclerosis. The V and J genes are TRBV5-1 and TRBJ2-7; TRBD1 matches at 9 bases. The CDR3 loop reads CASSLDRGLYEQYF. The CDR3 nucleotides read TGCGCCAGCAGCTTGGACAGGGGGCTCTACGAGCAGTACTTC. Full variable domain (missing parts from reference TRBV5-1 and TRBJ2-7): KAGVTQTPRYLIKTRGQQVTLSCSPISGHRSVSWYQQTPGQGLQFLFEYFSETQRNKGNFPGRFSGRQFSNSRSEMNVSTLELGDSALYLCASSLDRGLYEQYFGPGTRLTVT.